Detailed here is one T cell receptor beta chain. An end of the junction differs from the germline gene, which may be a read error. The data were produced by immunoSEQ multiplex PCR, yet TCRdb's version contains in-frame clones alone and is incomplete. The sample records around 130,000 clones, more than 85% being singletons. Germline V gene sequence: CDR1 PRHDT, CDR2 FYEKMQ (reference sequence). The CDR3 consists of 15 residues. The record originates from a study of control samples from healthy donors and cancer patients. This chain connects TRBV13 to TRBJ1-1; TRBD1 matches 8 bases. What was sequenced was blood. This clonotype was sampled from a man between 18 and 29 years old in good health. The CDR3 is CASSLGQGRDTEAFF. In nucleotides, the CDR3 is TGTGCCAGCAGCCTAGGACAGGGACGGGACACTGAAGCTTTCTTT.